This entry features one TCR beta chain sequence. Per germline, CDR1 SGHRS and CDR2 YFSETQ. The CDR3 consists of 15 residues. The data were taken from a study of T cells expressing NK-cell markers. TCRdb reprocessed the 5' RACE reads and stores each CDR3 protein as one record, lacking DNA. The sample table sets out about 550,000 distinct CDR3 sequences. The sequence was collected from a man between 18 and 35 years old in good health. V and J are TRBV5-1 and TRBJ2-6. Sequences were obtained from blood T cells: a sorted CD56 or NKG2C T cell subset, CD4+ or CD8+ T cells, or bulk PBMC T cells (not recorded which). CDR3 residues: CASSLDTSGANVLTF.